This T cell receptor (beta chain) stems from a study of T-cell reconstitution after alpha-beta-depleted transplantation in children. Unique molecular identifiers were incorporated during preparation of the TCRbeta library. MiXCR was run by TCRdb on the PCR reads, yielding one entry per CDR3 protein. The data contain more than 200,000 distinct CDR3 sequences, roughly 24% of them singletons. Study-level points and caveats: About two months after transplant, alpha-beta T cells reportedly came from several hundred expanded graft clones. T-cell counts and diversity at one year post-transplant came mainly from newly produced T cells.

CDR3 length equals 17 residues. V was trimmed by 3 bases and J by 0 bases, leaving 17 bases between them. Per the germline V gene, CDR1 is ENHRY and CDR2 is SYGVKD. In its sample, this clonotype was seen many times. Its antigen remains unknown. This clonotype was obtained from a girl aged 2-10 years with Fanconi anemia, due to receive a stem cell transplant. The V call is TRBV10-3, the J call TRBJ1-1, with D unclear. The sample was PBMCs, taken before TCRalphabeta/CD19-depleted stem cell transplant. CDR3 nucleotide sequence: TGTGCCATCAGTGACTCGGATGTAGCCTTCATGAACACTGAAGCTTTCTTT. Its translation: CAISDSDVAFMNTEAFF.